Below are 19 T cell receptor beta chains sequenced from a single sample in a study of glioma-infiltrating T cells. Amplification of TCR alpha and beta CDR3 regions from RNA used iRepertoire nested multiplex PCR. One entry per CDR3 protein, called by TCRdb with MiXCR from the multiplex PCR reads. The profile shows about 410,000 distinct CDR3 sequences, 35% to 45% of them singletons. Sample: glioma tissue, nonneoplastic brain tissue, or PBMCs (not recorded which). All receptors derive from a human donor with low-grade glioma or glioblastoma, undergoing nonglioma brain surgery, or in good health (not recorded which).

This clonotype has ten or more counts. The chain combines TRBV27 with TRBJ2-3; no definite D call. The germline gives CDR1 MNHEY, CDR2 SMNVEV (reference sequence). CDR3 size: 12 residues. The ends were cut back, 6 bases at V and 6 bases at J, with 10 bases in the middle. The CDR3: CASSPFGDTQYF. CDR3 sequence (DNA): TGTGCCAGCAGCCCGTTCGGGGATACGCAGTATTTT.

This clonotype was detected ten times or more. This chain joins TRBV6-2 or TRBV6-3 and TRBJ2-7; TRBD2 aligns across 13 bases. Germline lookup yields CDR1 MNHEY and CDR2 SVGEGT. The CDR3 runs 18 residues. V was pared by 3 bases and J by 4 bases, with 12 bases of the junction left unmatched. CDR3 coding DNA: TGTGCCAGCAGTTATAACTTCCGGACTAGCGGGAGTTGGTACGAGCAGTACTTC. This translates into CASSYNFRTSGSWYEQYF.

V is TRBV24-1 and J is TRBJ1-2; 9 bases match TRBD1. Germline CDR1 reads KGHDR; CDR2 reads SFDVKD. V lost 7 bases and J lost 5; bases outside the gene matches: 7. The CDR3 loop spans 14 amino acids. Here the CDR3 DNA reads TGTGCCACCAGAGACAGGGGGAGGTTTTATGGCTACACCTTC. Its protein is CATRDRGRFYGYTF.

The chain has TRBV7-2 and TRBJ2-1; D gene uncertain. CDR1 and CDR2 from the germline V gene are SGHTA and FQGNSA. The V end lost 1 base, the J end lost 8 bases, and 15 bases lay between the germline ends. CDR3 length equals 15 residues. The CDR3 loop reads CASSLGTWDTDEQFF. The CDR3 bases are TGTGCCAGCAGCTTAGGAACGTGGGATACAGATGAGCAGTTCTTC.

V usage is TRBV20-1 and J usage is TRBJ2-1; D remains ambiguous. Trimming pared 3 bases from V and 8 bases from J, leaving 5 bases between. CDR1 and CDR2 (germline): DFQATT, SNEGSKA (reference sequence). CDR3 length: 10 residues. The CDR3 loop is CSARRDEQFF. The CDR3 DNA sequence: TGCAGTGCTAGGAGAGATGAGCAGTTCTTC.

The V call is TRBV20-1, the J call TRBJ1-1, with no clear D. Germline CDR1 DFQATT, CDR2 SNEGSKA (reference sequence). V was clipped by 1 base and J by 0 bases, with 15 bases between them. The CDR3 contains 16 residues. The CDR3 region has the DNA TGCAGTGCTAGAGGTCTAGGTTGGAGAATGAACACTGAAGCTTTCTTT. Translated: CSARGLGWRMNTEAFF.

This clonotype was detected once. A much more abundant neighbour one base away suggests this may be a read error. The chain recombines TRBV7-2 with TRBJ1-1; D is ambiguous. The CDR3 length is 14 residues. The V gene's germline CDR1 is SGHTA and CDR2 FQGNSA. CDR3: CASSLSGANTKAFF. CDR3 nucleotide sequence: TGTGCCAGCAGCTTATCGGGAGCGAACACTAAAGCTTTCTTT.

This clonotype was detected many times. The gene calls are TRBV6-1 and TRBJ2-1, with 7 bases that match TRBD1. Germline trimming cut 7 bases from V and 6 bases from J; bases unmatched to any gene: 12. The germline V gene has CDR1 MNHNS and CDR2 SASEGT. This CDR3 is built from 15 residues. CDR3: CASIDHRDSSNEQFF. Written as DNA, the CDR3 is TGTGCCAGCATCGACCACCGGGACAGTTCCAATGAGCAGTTCTTC.

The rearrangement joins TRBV7-9 to TRBJ2-3; TRBD1 agrees at 8 bases. Germline CDR1 and CDR2: SEHNR and FQNEAQ (reference sequence). The CDR3 runs to 15 residues. After removal of 6 bases from V and 5 bases from J, the junction contained 10 bases not matched to a gene. The CDR3 DNA reads TGTGCCAGCAGGTCCGTTGCGGACAGGGTAGATACGCAGTATTTT. This encodes CASRSVADRVDTQYF.

Note on this clonotype: One junction end does not reproduce the germline sequence, and a read error may be involved. V and J are TRBV6-2 or TRBV6-3 and TRBJ1-1; D uncertain. Germline CDR1 and CDR2: MNHEY and SVGEGT. CDR3 length: 13 residues. CDR3 sequence (DNA): TGTGCCAGCAGTCCCGGGATGAACGCTGAAGCTTTCTTT. Protein: CASSPGMNAEAFF.

J is TRBJ2-1 and V is TRBV20-1; 13 bases align to TRBD2. The trim removed 4 bases at V and 5 bases at J, leaving 5 bases unmatched. This CDR3 region has 15 residues. Germline CDR1 is DFQATT and CDR2 is SNEGSKA (reference sequence). Here the CDR3 DNA reads TGCAGTGCTAAACCGGGACTAGCGGGAAACAATGAGCAGTTCTTC. This translates into CSAKPGLAGNNEQFF.

This clonotype was detected many times. V and J are TRBV6-6 and TRBJ1-2; D is unresolved. Germline CDR1 is MNHNY and CDR2 is SVGAGI (reference sequence). With 2 bases removed from V and 4 bases from J, the gap between germline ends came to 11 bases. The CDR3 consists of 14 residues. This CDR3 is CASSYSGFSYGYTF. The CDR3 DNA reads TGTGCCAGCAGTTACAGCGGGTTTAGCTATGGCTACACCTTC.

On this clonotype itself: Its ends do not fully match the called genes, so a read error is possible. The chain is built from TRBV2 and TRBJ2-1; 14 bases are shared with TRBD2. The V gene's germline CDR1 is SNHLY and CDR2 FYNNEI. This CDR3 spans 15 amino acids. This CDR3 is CARSAGTSGSLEQFF. The CDR3 DNA reads TGTGCCAGGAGTGCGGGGACTAGCGGGAGCCTTGAGCAGTTCTTC.

The CDR3 DNA reads TGTGCCAGCAGTTATACCCGGGACCAAGCAAGGGTGGTTGGCACAGATACGCAGTATTTT. Translated: CASSYTRDQARVVGTDTQYF. The chain uses TRBV6-5 and TRBJ2-3, with D perhaps assigned TRBD1 or TRBD2 (5 bases each). The germline CDR1 and CDR2 sequences are MNHEY and SVGAGI. V lost 3 bases and J 1 base, leaving 26 bases between the germline ends. This CDR3 is 20 amino acids long.

This clonotype was seen repeatedly, ten times or more. This chain uses TRBV12-3 or TRBV12-4 with TRBJ1-2; D is perhaps TRBD1 (5 bases). V dropped 5 bases and J dropped 1 base, with 17 bases sitting between them. The CDR3 is 16 residues long. The CDR3 is CASSPGVNQGNYGYTF. CDR3 DNA: TGTGCCAGCAGTCCGGGGGTCAATCAGGGTAACTATGGCTACACCTTC.

This clonotype was counted many times. This rearrangement joins TRBV28 to TRBJ2-7; 12 positions match TRBD2. Germline CDR1 and CDR2: MDHEN and SYDVKM. This CDR3 has 16 amino acids. V lost 6 bases to trimming and J lost 3 bases; unmatched junction nucleotides: 9. DNA of the CDR3: TGTGCCAGCAGCCCGGGAACTAGCGGGAGGTACTACGAGCAGTACTTC. Protein sequence: CASSPGTSGRYYEQYF.

This clonotype has at least ten counts. The genes are TRBV28 and TRBJ2-1; 8 bases map to TRBD2. V lost 5 bases, J lost 4 bases, and 10 bases stayed unmatched. CDR3 size: 16 residues. Germline V gives CDR1 MDHEN, CDR2 SYDVKM. In DNA, the CDR3 is TGTGCCAGCAGTCCCTCGGGGGGGTGGGGGTACAATGAGCAGTTCTTC. As protein: CASSPSGGWGYNEQFF.

The rearrangement uses TRBV3-1 and TRBJ1-2, with 10 bases fitting TRBD1. Trimming cost V 2 bases and J 1 base; bases outside gene matches: 7. The CDR3 has 17 residues. Germline CDR1 is LGHDT and CDR2 is YNNKEL (reference sequence). The CDR3 reads CASSQPGQGPGNYGYTF. CDR3 bases: TGTGCCAGCAGCCAACCGGGACAGGGGCCGGGTAACTATGGCTACACCTTC.

Note on this clonotype: A much larger clone sits a single nucleotide away, making a read error possible. The chain recombines TRBV20-1 with TRBJ1-1; D might be TRBD1 (5 bases). From germline, CDR1 is DFQATT and CDR2 SNEGSKA (reference sequence). This CDR3 is built from 14 residues. The CDR3 is CSARGGEGTGEALF. In DNA, the CDR3 is TGCAGTGCTAGAGGAGGGGAAGGGACGGGTGAAGCTCTCTTT.